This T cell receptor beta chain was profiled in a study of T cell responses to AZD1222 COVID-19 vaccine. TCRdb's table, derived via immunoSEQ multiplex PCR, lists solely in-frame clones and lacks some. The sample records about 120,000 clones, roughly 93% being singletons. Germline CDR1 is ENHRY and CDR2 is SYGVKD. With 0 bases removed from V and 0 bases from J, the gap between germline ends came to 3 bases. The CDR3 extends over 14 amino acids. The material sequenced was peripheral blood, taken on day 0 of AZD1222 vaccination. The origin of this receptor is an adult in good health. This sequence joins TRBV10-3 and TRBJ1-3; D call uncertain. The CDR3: CAISESSSGNTIYF. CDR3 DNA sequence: TGTGCCATCAGTGAGTCAAGCTCTGGAAACACCATATATTTT.